This TCR beta chain was captured by sequencing in a study of identical twins. Broader study findings: Insertions were fewer in abundant cord blood beta clonotypes, whereas memory repertoires showed none of this pattern. Researchers reported weaker excess twin sharing in beta out-of-frame sequences. Model-predicted out-of-frame TCR alpha sharing fell below observed values in monozygotic twins. It was cross-sectional statistical analysis, not following the same donors, that the conclusions relied on.

From the 5' RACE reads, TCRdb called clonotypes with MiXCR, one entry per CDR3 protein. The sample records 690,000 or so distinct CDR3 sequences, 8% to 9% being singletons. This clonotype has a count of ten or more. The antigen is not known. The germline CDR1 and CDR2 sequences are SGHTA and FQGNSA. CDR3 size: 15 residues. Trimming took off 1 base at V and 1 base at J, with 10 bases between the two ends. This sample was shared with a second study, whose subject was yellow fever vaccine responses in identical twins.

Sequenced material: PBMCs. The TCR sequence derives from a young woman in good health. The rearrangement joins TRBV7-2 to TRBJ1-1; weak D call: TRBD1 (5 bases). CDR3 amino acids: CASSLVGATNTEAFF. CDR3 DNA: TGTGCCAGCAGCTTAGTCGGGGCCACGAACACTGAAGCTTTCTTT.